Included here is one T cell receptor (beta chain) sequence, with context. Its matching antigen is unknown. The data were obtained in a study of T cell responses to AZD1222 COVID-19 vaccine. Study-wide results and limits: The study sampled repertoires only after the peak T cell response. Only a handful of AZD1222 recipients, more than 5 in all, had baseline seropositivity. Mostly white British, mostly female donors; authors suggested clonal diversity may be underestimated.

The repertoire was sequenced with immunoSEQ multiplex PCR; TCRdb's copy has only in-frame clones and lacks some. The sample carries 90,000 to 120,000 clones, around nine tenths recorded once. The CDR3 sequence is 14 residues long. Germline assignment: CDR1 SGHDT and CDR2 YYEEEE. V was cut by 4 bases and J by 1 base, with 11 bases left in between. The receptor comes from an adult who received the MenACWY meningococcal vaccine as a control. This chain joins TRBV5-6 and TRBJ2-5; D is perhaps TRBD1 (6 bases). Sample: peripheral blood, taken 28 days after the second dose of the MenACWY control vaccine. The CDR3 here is CASSQGQRQETQYF. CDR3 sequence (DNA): TGTGCCAGCAGCCAAGGACAGCGCCAAGAGACCCAGTACTTC.